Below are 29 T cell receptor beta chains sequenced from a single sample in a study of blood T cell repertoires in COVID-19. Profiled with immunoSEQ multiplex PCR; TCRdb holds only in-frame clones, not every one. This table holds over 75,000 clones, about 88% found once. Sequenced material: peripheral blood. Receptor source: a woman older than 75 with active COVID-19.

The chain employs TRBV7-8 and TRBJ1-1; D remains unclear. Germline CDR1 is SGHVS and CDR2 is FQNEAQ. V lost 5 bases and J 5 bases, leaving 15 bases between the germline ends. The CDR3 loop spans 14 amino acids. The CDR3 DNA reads TGTGCCAGCAGCCATAGGCGGAATCATACTGAAGCTTTCTTT. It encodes CASSHRRNHTEAFF.

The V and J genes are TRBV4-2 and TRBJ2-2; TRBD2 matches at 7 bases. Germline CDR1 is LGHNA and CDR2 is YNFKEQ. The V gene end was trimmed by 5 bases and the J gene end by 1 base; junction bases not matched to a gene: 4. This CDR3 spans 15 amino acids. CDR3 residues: CASSNLAENTGELFF. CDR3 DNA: TGTGCCAGCAGCAACCTAGCGGAGAACACCGGGGAGCTGTTTTTT.

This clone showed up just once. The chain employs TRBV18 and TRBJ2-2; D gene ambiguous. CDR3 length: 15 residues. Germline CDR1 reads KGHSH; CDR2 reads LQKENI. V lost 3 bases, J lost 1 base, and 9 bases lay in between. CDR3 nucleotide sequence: TGTGCCAGCTCACCCGCCGCAGGGAACACCGGGGAGCTGTTTTTT. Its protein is CASSPAAGNTGELFF.

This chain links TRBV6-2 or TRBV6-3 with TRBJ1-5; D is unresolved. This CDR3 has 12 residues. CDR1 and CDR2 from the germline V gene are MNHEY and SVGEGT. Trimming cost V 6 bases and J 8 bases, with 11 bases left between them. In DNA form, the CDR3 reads TGTGCCAGCAGCGATACATCGAAGCCCCAGCATTTT. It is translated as CASSDTSKPQHF.

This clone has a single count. In nucleotides, the CDR3 is TGTGCCAGCAGCTTGGACGGTAGCACAGATACGCAGTATTTT. Translating it yields CASSLDGSTDTQYF. The chain combines TRBV5-4 with TRBJ2-3, with no clear D. The V gene's germline CDR1 is SGHNT and CDR2 YYREEE (reference sequence). The CDR3 runs 14 residues. The V gene lost 0 bases and the J gene lost 0 bases, with 5 bases spanning the gap.

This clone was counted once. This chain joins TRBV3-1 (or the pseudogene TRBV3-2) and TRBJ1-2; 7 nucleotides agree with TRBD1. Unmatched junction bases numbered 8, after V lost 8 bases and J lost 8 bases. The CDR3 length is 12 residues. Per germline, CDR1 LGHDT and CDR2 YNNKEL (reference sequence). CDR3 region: CASGIGTVGYTF. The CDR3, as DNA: TGTGCCAGCGGGATCGGGACAGTAGGCTACACCTTC.

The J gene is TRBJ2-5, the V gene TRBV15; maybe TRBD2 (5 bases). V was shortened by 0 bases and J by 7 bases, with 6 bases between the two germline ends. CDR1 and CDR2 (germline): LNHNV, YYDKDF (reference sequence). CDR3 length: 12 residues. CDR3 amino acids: CATSRDRGTQYF. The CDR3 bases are TGTGCCACCAGCAGAGATCGGGGGACCCAGTACTTC.

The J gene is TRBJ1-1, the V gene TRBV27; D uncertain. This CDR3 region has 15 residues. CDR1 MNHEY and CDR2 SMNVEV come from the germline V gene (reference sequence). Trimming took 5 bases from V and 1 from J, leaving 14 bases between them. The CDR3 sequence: CASSPHLKWNTEAFF. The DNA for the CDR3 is TGTGCCAGCAGTCCACATCTGAAGTGGAACACTGAAGCTTTCTTT.

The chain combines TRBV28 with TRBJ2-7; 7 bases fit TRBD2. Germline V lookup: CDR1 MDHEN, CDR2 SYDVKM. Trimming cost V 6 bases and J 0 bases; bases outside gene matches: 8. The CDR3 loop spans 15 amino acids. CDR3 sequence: CASSLPAGVSYEQYF. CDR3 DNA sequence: TGTGCCAGCAGCCTCCCTGCGGGAGTCTCCTACGAGCAGTACTTC.

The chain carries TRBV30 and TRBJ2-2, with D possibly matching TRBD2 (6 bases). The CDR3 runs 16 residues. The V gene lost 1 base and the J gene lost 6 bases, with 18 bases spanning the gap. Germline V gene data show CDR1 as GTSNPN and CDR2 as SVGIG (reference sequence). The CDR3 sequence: CAWSGRFGGFPGELFF. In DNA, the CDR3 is TGTGCCTGGAGTGGTCGTTTCGGGGGATTCCCCGGGGAGCTGTTTTTT.

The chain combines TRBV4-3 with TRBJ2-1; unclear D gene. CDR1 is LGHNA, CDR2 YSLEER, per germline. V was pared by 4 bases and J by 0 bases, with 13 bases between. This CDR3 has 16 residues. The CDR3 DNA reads TGCGCCAGCAGCCCAAATAGCATTAACTCCTACAATGAGCAGTTCTTC. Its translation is CASSPNSINSYNEQFF.

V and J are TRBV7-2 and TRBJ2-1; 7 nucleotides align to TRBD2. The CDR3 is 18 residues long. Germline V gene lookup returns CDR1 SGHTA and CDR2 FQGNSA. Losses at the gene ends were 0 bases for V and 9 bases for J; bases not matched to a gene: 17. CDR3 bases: TGTGCCAGCAGCTTAGCGGGGGGGACTAAGGGGCCGAGCGGTGAGCAGTTCTTC. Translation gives CASSLAGGTKGPSGEQFF.

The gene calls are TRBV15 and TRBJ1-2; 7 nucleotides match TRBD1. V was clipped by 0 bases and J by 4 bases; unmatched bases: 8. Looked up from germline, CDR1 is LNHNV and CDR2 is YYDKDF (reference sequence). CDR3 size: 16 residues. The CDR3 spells CATSREWTGTFYGYTF. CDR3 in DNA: TGTGCCACCAGCAGAGAATGGACAGGAACTTTCTATGGCTACACCTTC.

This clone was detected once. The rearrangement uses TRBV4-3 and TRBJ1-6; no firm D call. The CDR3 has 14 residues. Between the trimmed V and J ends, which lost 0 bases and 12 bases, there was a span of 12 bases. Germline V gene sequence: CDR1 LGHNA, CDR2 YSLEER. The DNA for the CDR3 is TGCGCCAGCAGCCAAGATTACGGGAGAGAACCCCTCCACTTT. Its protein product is CASSQDYGREPLHF.

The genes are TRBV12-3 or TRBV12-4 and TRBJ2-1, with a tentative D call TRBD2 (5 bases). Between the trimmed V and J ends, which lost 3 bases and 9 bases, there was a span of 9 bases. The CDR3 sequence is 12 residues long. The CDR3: CASSFSSREQFF. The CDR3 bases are TGTGCCAGCAGTTTTTCTAGCCGTGAGCAGTTCTTC.

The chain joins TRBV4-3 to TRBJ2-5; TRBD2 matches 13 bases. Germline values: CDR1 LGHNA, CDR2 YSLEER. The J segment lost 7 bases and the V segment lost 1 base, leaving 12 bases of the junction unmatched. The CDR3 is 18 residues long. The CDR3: CASSQVAGLAGVVGTQYF. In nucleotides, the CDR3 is TGCGCCAGCAGCCAAGTCGCCGGACTAGCGGGAGTAGTGGGGACCCAGTACTTC.

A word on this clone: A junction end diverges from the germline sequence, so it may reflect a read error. CDR3 loop: CAWKRDRPYSFLF. CDR3 in DNA: TGTGCCTGGAAAAGGGACAGGCCGTACTCTTTCCTCTTC. The chain employs TRBV30 and TRBJ2-7, with 8 bases fitting TRBD1. The germline gives CDR1 GTSNPN, CDR2 SVGIG (reference sequence). The length of the CDR3 is 13 residues.

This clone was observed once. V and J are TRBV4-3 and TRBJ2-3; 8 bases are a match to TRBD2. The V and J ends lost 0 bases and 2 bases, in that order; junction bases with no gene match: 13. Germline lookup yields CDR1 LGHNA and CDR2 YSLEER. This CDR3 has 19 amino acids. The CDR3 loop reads CASSQDSGGGAGDTDTQYF. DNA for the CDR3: TGCGCCAGCAGCCAAGATTCCGGGGGAGGAGCGGGGGACACAGATACGCAGTATTTT.

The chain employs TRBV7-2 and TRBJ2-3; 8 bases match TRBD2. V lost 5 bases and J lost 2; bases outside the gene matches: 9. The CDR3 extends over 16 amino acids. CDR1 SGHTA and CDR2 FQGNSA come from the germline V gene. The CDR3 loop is CASSDRLAGSTDTQYF. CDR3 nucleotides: TGTGCCAGCAGCGACCGTCTAGCGGGTTCCACAGATACGCAGTATTTT.

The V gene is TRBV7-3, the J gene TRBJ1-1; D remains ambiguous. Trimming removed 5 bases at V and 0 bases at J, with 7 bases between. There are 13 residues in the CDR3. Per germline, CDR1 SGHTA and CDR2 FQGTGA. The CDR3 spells CASSLFLNTEAFF. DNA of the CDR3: TGTGCCAGCAGCCTATTTTTGAACACTGAAGCTTTCTTT.

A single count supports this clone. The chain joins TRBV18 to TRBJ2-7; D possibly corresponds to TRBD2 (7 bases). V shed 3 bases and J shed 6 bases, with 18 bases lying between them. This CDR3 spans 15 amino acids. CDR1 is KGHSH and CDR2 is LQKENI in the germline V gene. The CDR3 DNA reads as TGTGCCAGCTCACCCCGAGAGGGGGGGACGAGCGAGCAGTACTTC. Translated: CASSPREGGTSEQYF.

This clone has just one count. The CDR3 region is CASSRRRTENYGYTF. In DNA form, the CDR3 reads TGTGCCAGCAGCCGAAGAAGGACAGAGAACTATGGCTACACCTTC. This chain links TRBV3-1 (or the pseudogene TRBV3-2) with TRBJ1-2; D is perhaps TRBD1 (6 bases). CDR1 and CDR2 from the germline V gene are LGHDT and YNNKEL (reference sequence). V was clipped by 4 bases and J by 2 bases, with 14 bases between them. This CDR3 region has 15 residues.

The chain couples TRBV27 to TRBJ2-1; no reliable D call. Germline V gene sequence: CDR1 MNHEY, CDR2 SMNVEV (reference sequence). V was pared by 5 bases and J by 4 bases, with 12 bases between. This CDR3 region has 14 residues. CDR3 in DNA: TGTGCCAGCAGTCGTCTAACTCGATACAATGAGCAGTTCTTC. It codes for CASSRLTRYNEQFF.

CDR3: CASSPEPEAQYF. In DNA, the CDR3 is TGTGCCAGCAGCCCGGAGCCCGAGGCGCAGTATTTT. The gene calls are TRBV7-2 and TRBJ2-3, with D unclear. Germline CDR1 is SGHTA and CDR2 is FQGNSA. The CDR3 runs to 12 residues. Trimming stripped 5 bases from V and 10 bases from J, with 13 bases between.

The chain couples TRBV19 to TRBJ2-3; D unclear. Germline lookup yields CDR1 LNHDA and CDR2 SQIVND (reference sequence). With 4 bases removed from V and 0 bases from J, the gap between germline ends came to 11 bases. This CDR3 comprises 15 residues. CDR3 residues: CASSTYKSSTDTQYF. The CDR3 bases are TGTGCCAGTAGTACTTACAAGTCTAGCACAGATACGCAGTATTTT.

The chain's CDR3 is CASSTSGTATITGELFF. CDR3 sequence (DNA): TGTGCCAGTAGTACTTCAGGGACTGCTACCATCACCGGGGAGCTGTTTTTT. The chain uses TRBV19 and TRBJ2-2, with D possibly being TRBD2 (6 bases). Germline CDR1 is LNHDA and CDR2 is SQIVND (reference sequence). Trimming removed 4 bases at V and 4 bases at J, with 19 bases between. The CDR3 loop spans 17 amino acids.

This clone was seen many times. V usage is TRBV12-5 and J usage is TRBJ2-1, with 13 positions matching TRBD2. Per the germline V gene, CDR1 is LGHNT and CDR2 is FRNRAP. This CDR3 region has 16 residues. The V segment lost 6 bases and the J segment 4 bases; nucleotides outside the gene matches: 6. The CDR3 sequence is CASGTGLAGDYNEQFF. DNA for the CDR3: TGTGCTAGTGGCACAGGACTAGCGGGGGATTACAATGAGCAGTTCTTC.

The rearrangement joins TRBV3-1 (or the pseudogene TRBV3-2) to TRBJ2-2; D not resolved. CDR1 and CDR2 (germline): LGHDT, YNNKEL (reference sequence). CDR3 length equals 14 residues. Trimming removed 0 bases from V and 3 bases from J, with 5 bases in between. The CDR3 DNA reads TGTGCCAGCAGCCAAGATCCTTACACCGGGGAGCTGTTTTTT. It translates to CASSQDPYTGELFF.

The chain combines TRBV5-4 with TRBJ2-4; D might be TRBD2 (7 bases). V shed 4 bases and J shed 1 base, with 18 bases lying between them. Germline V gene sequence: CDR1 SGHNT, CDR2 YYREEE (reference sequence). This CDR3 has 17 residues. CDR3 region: CASSGRAGASAKNIQYF. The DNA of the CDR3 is TGTGCCAGCAGCGGTCGGGCGGGGGCCTCGGCCAAAAACATTCAGTACTTC.